This T cell receptor (beta chain) came from a study of cytomegalovirus exposure and HLA in healthy donors. The PCR employed 60 Vbeta primers together with 13 Jbeta primers. Libraries were prepared by immunoSEQ multiplex PCR; TCRdb keeps only in-frame clonotypes and omits some of them. The table shows more than 90,000 clones, with about 76% occurring only once. With 3 bases removed from V and 0 bases from J, the gap between germline ends came to 11 bases. The CDR3 sequence is 15 residues long. Looked up from germline, CDR1 is PRHDT and CDR2 is FYEKMQ (reference sequence). The source of this sequence is a woman aged 70-85 years in good health and CMV-seropositive. Sample: PBMCs. The chain uses TRBV13 and TRBJ1-1; D not certain. In DNA form, the CDR3 reads TGTGCCAGCAGCTTGATTTACGGGATGAACACTGAAGCTTTCTTT. Protein product: CASSLIYGMNTEAFF.